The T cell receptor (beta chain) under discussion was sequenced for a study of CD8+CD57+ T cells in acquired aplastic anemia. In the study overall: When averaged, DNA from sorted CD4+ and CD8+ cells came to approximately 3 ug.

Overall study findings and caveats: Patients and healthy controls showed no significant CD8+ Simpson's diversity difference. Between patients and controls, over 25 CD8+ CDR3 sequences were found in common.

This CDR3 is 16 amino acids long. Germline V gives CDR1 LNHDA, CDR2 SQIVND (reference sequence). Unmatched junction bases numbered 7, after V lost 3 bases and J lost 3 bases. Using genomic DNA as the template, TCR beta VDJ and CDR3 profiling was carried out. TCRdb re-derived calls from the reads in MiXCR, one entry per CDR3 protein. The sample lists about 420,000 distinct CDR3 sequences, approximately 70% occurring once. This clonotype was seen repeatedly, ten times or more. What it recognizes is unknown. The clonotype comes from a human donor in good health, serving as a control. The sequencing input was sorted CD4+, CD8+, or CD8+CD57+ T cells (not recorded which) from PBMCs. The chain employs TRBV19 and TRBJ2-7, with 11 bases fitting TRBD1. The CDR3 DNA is TGTGCCAGTAGTATCGGGGACAGGGGGAAGAACTACGAGCAGTACTTC. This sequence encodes CASSIGDRGKNYEQYF.